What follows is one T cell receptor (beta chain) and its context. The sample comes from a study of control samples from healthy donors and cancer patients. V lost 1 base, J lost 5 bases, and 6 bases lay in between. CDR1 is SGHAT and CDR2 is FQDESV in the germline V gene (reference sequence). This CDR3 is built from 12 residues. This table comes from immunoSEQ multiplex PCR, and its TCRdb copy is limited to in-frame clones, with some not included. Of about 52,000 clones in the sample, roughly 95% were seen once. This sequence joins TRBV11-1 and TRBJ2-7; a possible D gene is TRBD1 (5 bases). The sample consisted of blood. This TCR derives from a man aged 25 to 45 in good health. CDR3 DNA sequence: TGTGCCAGCAGCTTAGACAGGAACGAGCAGTACTTC. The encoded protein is CASSLDRNEQYF.